The subject of this entry is one T cell receptor beta chain. The clone's antigen remains unknown. Base qualities are not provided; no much larger clone lies one nucleotide away. This specimen belongs to a study of shared clonotypes between healthy human individuals (dated by TCRdb to 2019 to 2021). As for the study more broadly: The cohort included three men and a couple of women between 18 and 49 years of age. For each donor, CD4 naive and CD4 memory were each run on three plates, CD8 naive on two plates, and CD8 memory on one plate. Libraries were prepared and TCR repertoires were sequenced by different laboratories using diverse techniques, in order to increase sequencing depth and limit assay-specific biases. Leukapheresis yielded between about 0.94 and 8.9 billion PBMCs per donor. To estimate repertoire size and how much clonotypes are shared between individuals, the study performed deep sequencing of blood TCR repertoires from roughly five healthy adults. Here is what the overall study found, with its caveats: Sampling was limited to blood, and TCR repertoires in tissue likely differ from TCR repertoires in blood. Compared with non-shared clonotypes, clonotypes shared by all four sorted-subset donors had higher generation probabilities. Pairwise subsampling led to the expectation that sequencing depth would affect the degree of clonotype sharing among donors. About 4.5% of naive CD4, 3.5% of naive CD8, around 2.3% of memory CD4, and 0.35% to 0.5% of memory CD8 clonotypes were shared across a few donors. Naive subsets generally had larger estimated clonotype richness than memory subsets did. Rarefaction of sorted-subset datasets indicated incomplete sequencing despite the large sequencing depth. The genetic and exposure-history diversity represented was limited by the small number of donors.

Using the deep immunoSEQ assay, multiplex PCR amplified TCR CDR3 regions from genomic DNA. Extracted genomic DNA from each cell subset was distributed evenly across all wells of several immunoSEQ 96-well plates, and each plate was treated as a replicate. Each replicate PCR for sorted subsets received around 200 ng genomic DNA, equal to tens of thousands of T cell genomes. Purified libraries were quantified with a Qubit 3.0 fluorometer, sized on a Bioanalyzer 2100, and re-quantified with the KAPA Library Quantification kit. Every immunoSEQ 96-well plate was sequenced on a separate single-read 150-cycle Illumina NextSeq 550 flow cell. Processing in the source paper ran as follows. Because the immunoSEQ output included only junctional sequences and no quality scores, the filtering could not be the same as the filtering used for full-length reads. Sequences were annotated with PyIR, a Python wrapper for IgBLAST v1.9, and V/J genes and CDR3 were assigned using IMGT germline references. Reads with weak V/J assignments (E-value above 1e-6), missing CDR3, stop codons, out-of-frame junctions, or ambiguous translated residues were removed. V3J clonotypes were defined as sequences sharing the same inferred V gene, J gene, and CDR3 amino acid sequence. The percentage overlap between two repertoires was calculated by dividing the number of shared unique clonotypes by the size of the smaller repertoire. Richness of each repertoire was evaluated using RTK rarefaction, the Chao1 estimator, and Recon v2.1 estimates of unobserved clonotypes. OLGA was used to compute generation probabilities for all TCRbeta clonotypes that the gDNA method yielded from a few donors. TCRdb took over this immuneACCESS table, retaining in-frame rearrangements with V and J assigned. Such tables are incomplete; in checked studies, under half of the missing clones stem from an unresolved V gene, and the remainder is unexplained. V and J calls and clone size are given by that table; D and trimming were obtained from the DNA. The sample yields 2 million to 2.5 million clones; less than 95% were counted once. Of the sample, 0.9% to 1.4% is held by the ten largest clones.

For the CD8 naive samples, CD45RO-negative cells were positively selected for CCR7, yielding a CD45RA+CCR7+ population from which TemRA cells were excluded. The donors were healthy, HIV-negative adults with no recently reported acute infections or vaccinations. Every donor was a Caucasian adult residing in Nashville, Tennessee, USA. Blood was collected by leukapheresis, and PBMCs were isolated by Ficoll-Histopaque density gradient centrifugation and then cryopreserved in liquid nitrogen vapor phase. Analytical flow cytometry was used to check the purity and quantity of every magnetically sorted T cell population. Genomic DNA was isolated from every sorted fraction and measured by UV absorbance on a Nanodrop 2000c. Ends trimmed: V by 3 bases, J by 5 bases; bases unmatched to a gene: 5. According to the germline V gene (reference sequence), CDR1 reads WNHNN and CDR2 reads SYGVQD. The CDR3 runs 14 amino acids, cysteine and phenylalanine included. Only the CDR3 region is kept as DNA, spanning 42 bases read in frame from base 1.

What was sequenced was naive CD8+ T cells sorted from blood. The meaning of the sample's cell subset or site label: CD45RA+CCR7+. The TCR was taken from a man younger than 35 in good health. The chain employs TRBV10-1 and TRBJ2-7; TRBD2 agrees with 9 junctional bases. CDR3 loop: CASSDSGSPDEQYF. The DNA sequence is as follows: TGCGCCAGCAGTGATAGCGGGAGCCCTGACGAGCAGTACTTC.